This T cell receptor (beta chain) was profiled in a study of shared clonotypes between healthy human individuals. Sorted-subset replicate PCR reactions contained 200 ng DNA, corresponding to about 30,000 T cell genomes. Per the study methods: Junction-only sequences without quality scores were provided by ImmunoSEQ, so filtering was different. Some clones are missing from TCRdb's copy, which holds only in-frame ones; the method was immunoSEQ multiplex PCR. The V and J calls and clone size are taken from that table; D and trimming were inferred from the DNA. The profile covers a few million clones, with just under 95% appearing a single time and about 0.41% taken by the ten largest. Findings and limits, study-wide: Donor clonotype sharing was expected to depend on sequencing depth.

This CDR3 spans 14 amino acids. V lost 5 bases, J lost 2 bases, and 12 bases lay in between. Germline V lookup: CDR1 SGHVS, CDR2 FQNEAQ. In regard to this clone: The antigen remains unidentified.

The authors divided CD4+ cells into CD45RA+ naive and CD45RA-negative memory subsets. The rearrangement joins TRBV7-8 to TRBJ1-2; D gene uncertain. Sequencing was carried out using naive CD4+ T cells from PBMCs. Regarding subset: CD45RA+ positively selected. The source of this sequence is a man aged 18 to 29 in good health. Some clones in this sample may be carry-over from other donors' samples. CDR3 loop: CASSSSTDNYGYTF. DNA of the CDR3: TGTGCCAGCAGCAGTAGCACTGACAACTATGGCTACACCTTC.